The clone carrying this T cell receptor (beta chain) has a handful of counts. Its matching antigen is unknown. This sample stems from a study of T cell repertoires in cytomegalovirus infection. Overall study context: Recently identified HLA-C-restricted CMV epitopes were among the peptides used. It can be stated that public TCR beta signatures indicated CMV infection as well as a matching HLA type.

Study-wide points: Based on cumulative public TCR beta family frequency, carriers of CMV plus the relevant HLA were identified. Dominating the ex vivo response were TCR beta clonotypes that were CMV-specific and HLA-C-restricted.

The ends lost 2 bases at V and 4 bases at J; junction bases unmatched: 1. CDR3 length: 14 amino acids. TCRdb fed the reads into MiXCR, producing one record per CDR3 protein. Of about 500,000 distinct CDR3 sequences in the sample, about 33% were seen once. The chain links TRBV12-3 or TRBV12-4 to TRBJ2-2; 7 nucleotides agree with TRBD2. Sequencing was performed on cultured PBMCs, taken from culture after CMV antigen stimulation. The TCR originated in a human donor in good health (CMV status not recorded). Some clones in this sample may be carry-over from other donors' samples. The CDR3 sequence is CASSLIAGTGELFF. CDR3 in DNA: TGTGCCAGCAGTTTAATAGCGGGCACCGGGGAGCTGTTTTTT.